The 7 T cell receptor beta chains listed next were all sequenced from one sample in a study of blood T cell repertoires in COVID-19. Sequencing used immunoSEQ multiplex PCR; TCRdb keeps in-frame clones, though not all of them. The sample consists of about 210,000 clones, over 75% of them appearing once. Material for sequencing was PBMCs or T cells enriched from blood (not recorded which). The receptors were sampled from a young man with acute COVID-19.

This clone was counted only a few times. The chain has TRBV4-1 and TRBJ1-6; possibly TRBD1 for D (6 bases). The CDR3 length is 17 residues. V lost 1 base, J lost 6 bases, and 16 bases lay in between. CDR1 and CDR2 from the germline V gene are MGHRA and YSYEKL. The CDR3 here is CASSQGWGGNANSPLHF. The CDR3 DNA is TGCGCCAGCAGCCAAGGATGGGGGGGCAATGCTAATTCACCCCTCCACTTT.

The chain couples TRBV19 to TRBJ1-3; D perhaps matches TRBD1 (5 bases). Trimming pared 3 bases from V and 2 bases from J, leaving 8 bases between. Per the germline V gene, CDR1 is LNHDA and CDR2 is SQIVND (reference sequence). This CDR3 spans 14 amino acids. DNA for the CDR3: TGTGCCAGTAGTATTGGACATCCTGGAAACACCATATATTTT. Amino acids: CASSIGHPGNTIYF.

The gene calls are TRBV30 and TRBJ1-6; 8 positions match TRBD1. The CDR3 totals 15 residues. J was trimmed by 7 bases and V by 2 bases; bases with no gene match: 7. Germline V gives CDR1 GTSNPN, CDR2 SVGIG (reference sequence). In DNA, the CDR3 is TGTGCCTGGAGTCCGGTGACAGGGGTAAATTCACCCCTCCACTTT. It encodes CAWSPVTGVNSPLHF.

V and J are TRBV5-1 and TRBJ2-3; 8 nucleotides align to TRBD2. CDR1 is SGHRS and CDR2 is YFSETQ in the germline V gene. This CDR3 region has 15 residues. The trim removed 3 bases at V and 3 bases at J, leaving 6 bases unmatched. CDR3 in DNA: TGCGCCAGCAGCTGGCACAGCGGGGGAACAGATACGCAGTATTTT. This codes for CASSWHSGGTDTQYF.

This chain links TRBV6-5 with TRBJ1-2; D is perhaps TRBD1 (6 bases). This CDR3 is 13 amino acids long. V lost 6 bases and J lost 6, with 14 bases in between. Germline V gene sequence: CDR1 MNHEY, CDR2 SVGAGI. CDR3 DNA: TGTGCCAGCAGAACAGAAACAGGGAATGGCTACACCTTC. This sequence encodes CASRTETGNGYTF.

This clone showed up just a few times. V and J are TRBV29-1 and TRBJ2-7, with TRBD1 identical over 10 bases. The CDR3 totals 14 residues. Germline CDR1 SQVTM, CDR2 ANQGSEA. The DNA of the CDR3 is TGCAGTACTGGGGACAGGGGACAACACCCCGAGCAGTACTTC. Protein: CSTGDRGQHPEQYF.

V and J are TRBV5-1 and TRBJ2-1, with 10 bases aligning to TRBD2. The trim removed 7 bases at V and 9 bases at J, leaving 10 bases unmatched. Germline lookup yields CDR1 SGHRS and CDR2 YFSETQ. The CDR3 has 14 amino acids. Written as DNA, the CDR3 is TGCGCCAGCGAGCGGGGGGGCCGTACGGGTGAGCAGTTCTTC. It is translated as CASERGGRTGEQFF.